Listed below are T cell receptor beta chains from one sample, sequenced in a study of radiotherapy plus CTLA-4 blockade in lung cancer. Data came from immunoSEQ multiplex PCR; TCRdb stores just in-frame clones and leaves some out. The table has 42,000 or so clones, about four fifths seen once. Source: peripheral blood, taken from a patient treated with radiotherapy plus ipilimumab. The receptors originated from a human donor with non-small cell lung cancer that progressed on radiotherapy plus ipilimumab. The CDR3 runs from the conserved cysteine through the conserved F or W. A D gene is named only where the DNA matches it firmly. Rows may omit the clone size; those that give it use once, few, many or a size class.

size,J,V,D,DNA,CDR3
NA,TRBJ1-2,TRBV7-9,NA,TGTGCCAGCACCGAAGACCGGGGTATCTATGGCTACACCTTC,CASTEDRGIYGYTF
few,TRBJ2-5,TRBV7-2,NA,TGTGCCAGCAGCTTGACTAGAACGGAGACCCAGTACTTC,CASSLTRTETQYF
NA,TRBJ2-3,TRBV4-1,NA,TGCGCCAGCAGCCCGACTACCTGGAACACAGATACGCAGTATTTT,CASSPTTWNTDTQYF
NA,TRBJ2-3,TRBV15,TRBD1,TGTGCCACCAGCAGAGTAGGGACAGCAGTACTAGGGGATACGCAGTATTTT,CATSRVGTAVLGDTQYF
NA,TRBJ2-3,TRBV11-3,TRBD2,TGTGCCAGCAGCTTATCCGGGACTAGTCTTCCGTATTTT,CASSLSGTSLPYF
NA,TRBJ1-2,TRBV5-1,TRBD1,TGCGCCAGCAGCGGAAACAGGGGGCATAGCTATGGCTACACCTTC,CASSGNRGHSYGYTF
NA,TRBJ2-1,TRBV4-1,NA,TGCGCCAGCAGCCAAGAATATAGGGGTAATGAGCAGTTCTTC,CASSQEYRGNEQFF
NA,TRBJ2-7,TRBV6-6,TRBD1,TGTGCCAGCAGTTACGGTGGGACAGGGGGGACCTACGAGCAGTACTTC,CASSYGGTGGTYEQYF
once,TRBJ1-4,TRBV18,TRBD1,TGTGCCAGCTCACCTCCGGGACAGGGTTTGGAAAAACTGTTTTTT,CASSPPGQGLEKLFF
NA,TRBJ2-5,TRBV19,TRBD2,TGTGCCAGTAGTTGGAGAGCGGGGGGGCTTGAGACCCAGTACTTC,CASSWRAGGLETQYF
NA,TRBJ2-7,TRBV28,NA,TGTGCCAGCAGTTTTCAACTAGCCTACGAGCAGTACTTC,CASSFQLAYEQYF
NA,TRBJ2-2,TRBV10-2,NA,TGCGCCAGCAGTGATTCTCTTCCCCGGACAGACTTCCCCTGGAACACCGGGGAGCTGTTTTTT,CASSDSLPRTDFPWNTGELFF
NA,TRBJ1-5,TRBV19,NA,TGTGCCAGTACGTTCGAGGCGTACGGATTACAGCCCCAGCATTTT,CASTFEAYGLQPQHF
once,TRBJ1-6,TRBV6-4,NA,TGTGCCAGCAGCGTGGGGGGAGGTAATTCACCCCTCCACTTT,CASSVGGGNSPLHF
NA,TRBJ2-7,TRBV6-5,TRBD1,TGTGCCAGCAGCCGACAGGGCTACGAGCAGTACTTC,CASSRQGYEQYF
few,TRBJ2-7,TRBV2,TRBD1,TGTGCCAGCAGTGGGGAGACAGGGAGACCCATCTACGAGCAGTACTTC,CASSGETGRPIYEQYF
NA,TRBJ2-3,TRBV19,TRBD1,TGTGCCAGTAGTAGGGGACAGGGATACGATACGCAGTATTTT,CASSRGQGYDTQYF
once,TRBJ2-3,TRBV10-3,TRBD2,TGTGCCATCAGTGACGGTGCTAGCGGGATCACAGATACGCAGTATTTT,CAISDGASGITDTQYF
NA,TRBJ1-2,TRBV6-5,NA,TGTGCCAGCAGTTATCAAAACTATGGCTACACCTTC,CASSYQNYGYTF
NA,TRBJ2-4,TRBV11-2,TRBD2,TGTGCCAGCAGCAACGGAGCGGGGGGCCGGTACATTCAGTACTTC,CASSNGAGGRYIQYF
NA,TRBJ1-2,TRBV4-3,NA,TGCGCCAGCAGCCAAGATGCGGGGAATCGGGGCTACACCTTC,CASSQDAGNRGYTF
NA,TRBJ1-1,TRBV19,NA,TGCGCCAGTCTAGACCGCAACGCGAACACTGAAGCTTTCTTT,CASLDRNANTEAFF
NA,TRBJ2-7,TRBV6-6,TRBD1,TGTGCCAGCTTAAGGGGTGGGGACAGCTCCTACGAGCAGTACTTC,CASLRGGDSSYEQYF
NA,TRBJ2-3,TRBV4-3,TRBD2,TGCGCCAGCAGCCATATAGCGGGGGGCCCTACTTACACAGATACGCAGTATTTT,CASSHIAGGPTYTDTQYF
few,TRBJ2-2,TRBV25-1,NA,TGTGCCAGCAGGAACGGGAGGGAGCTGTTTTTT,CASRNGRELFF
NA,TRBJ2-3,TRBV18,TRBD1,TGTGCCAGCTCACCGATCGGACAGGGCAAGGCAGATACGCAGTATTTT,CASSPIGQGKADTQYF
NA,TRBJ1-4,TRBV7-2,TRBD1,TGTGCCAGCAGCGCGGGACAGGGAAATGAAAAACTGTTTTTT,CASSAGQGNEKLFF
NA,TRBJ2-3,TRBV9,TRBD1,TGTGCCAGCAGCGTAGGGACAGGATGGGATACGCAGTATTTT,CASSVGTGWDTQYF
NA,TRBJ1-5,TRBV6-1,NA,TGTGCCAGCAGTGAAGGGGTAAGCCAGGATCAGCCCCAGCATTTT,CASSEGVSQDQPQHF
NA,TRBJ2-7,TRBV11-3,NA,TGTGCCAGCAGCTTAGTCCTCGAGGGCGAGCAGTACTTC,CASSLVLEGEQYF
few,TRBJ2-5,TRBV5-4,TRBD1,TGTGCCAGCAGCCCCTCCACAGGGGGAGGAGAGACCCAGTACTTC,CASSPSTGGGETQYF
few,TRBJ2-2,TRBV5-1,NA,TGCGCCAGCAGCTTGGGACAGATCGCCGGGGAGCTGTTTTTT,CASSLGQIAGELFF
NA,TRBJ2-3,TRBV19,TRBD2,TGTGCCAGTAGTTGGGGACTAGCGGGGGATGCATGGGACACAGATACGCAGTATTTT,CASSWGLAGDAWDTDTQYF
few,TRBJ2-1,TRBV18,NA,TGTGCCAGCTCACCACTGAGGGATGAGCAGTTCTTC,CASSPLRDEQFF
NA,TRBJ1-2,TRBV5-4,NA,TGTGCCAGCAGCTTGGCCATTTTTGGGGGCAACTATGGCTACACCTTC,CASSLAIFGGNYGYTF
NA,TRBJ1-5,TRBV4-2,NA,TGTGCCAGCAGCCAAGAGGGCGTTTATAGCAATCAGCCCCAGCATTTT,CASSQEGVYSNQPQHF
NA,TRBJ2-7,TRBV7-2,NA,TGTGCCAGCAGCCTCAACCGGGTAACCTACGAGCAGTACTTC,CASSLNRVTYEQYF
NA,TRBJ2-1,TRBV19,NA,TGTGCCAGTAACGCGGGAACGGCTGAGCAGTTCTTC,CASNAGTAEQFF
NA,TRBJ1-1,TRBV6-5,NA,TGTGCCAGCAGGAGTCTCGGTGAAGCTTTCTTT,CASRSLGEAFF
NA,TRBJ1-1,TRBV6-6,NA,TGTGCCAGCAGTTACGCAGGGATGAACACTGAAGCTTTCTTT,CASSYAGMNTEAFF
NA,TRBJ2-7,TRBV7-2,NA,TGTGCCAGCAGCTTAGGCCAGTCGGGCGAGCAGTACTTC,CASSLGQSGEQYF
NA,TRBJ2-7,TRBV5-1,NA,TGCGCCAGCAGCTTGGTGGGCCTCGAGCAGTACTTC,CASSLVGLEQYF
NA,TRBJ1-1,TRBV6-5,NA,TGTGCCAGCAGTCCATACGACAGGTCCTTAGCTTTCTTT,CASSPYDRSLAFF
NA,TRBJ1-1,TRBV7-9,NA,TGTGCCAGCGGGACACAAAACACTGAAGCTTTCTTT,CASGTQNTEAFF
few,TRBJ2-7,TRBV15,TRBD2,TGTGCCACCAGCAGAGAGGCGGGACTACGTCCCTACGAGCAGTACTTC,CATSREAGLRPYEQYF
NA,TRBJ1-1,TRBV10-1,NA,TGCGCCAGCAGTGAGTGGGGGGAAAAGGCTGAAGCTTTCTTT,CASSEWGEKAEAFF
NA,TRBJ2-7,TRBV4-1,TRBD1,TGCGCCAGCAGCCAAGAAAACAGGGGGCCTTACGAGCAGTACTTC,CASSQENRGPYEQYF